This T cell receptor (beta chain) originates from a study of cytomegalovirus exposure and HLA in healthy donors (dated by TCRdb to 2016 to 2017). Describing the broader study: A later analysis indicated that the 110 or so validation repertoires were generated on the platform also employed for the roughly 720 repertoires of the first cohort. High-throughput TCR immunosequencing, statistical association of individual TCRs with disease status, and machine learning were combined to predict cytomegalovirus infection status. Besides the first cohort of roughly 700 subjects, a separate validation cohort made up of 90 to 150 different subjects was used. The study aimed to test whether cataloging public T cell receptors could reveal signatures of past pathogen exposure.

Libraries were prepared through the immunoSEQ multiplex PCR assay. In the authors' own workflow: A statistical classification framework was built to diagnose cytomegalovirus status from the catalog of TCR beta chain sequences. TCRdb's version of the immuneACCESS table is confined to in-frame rearrangements and falls short of the full clone set. An unresolved V gene accounts for under half of the shortfall where checked; the remainder is of unknown origin. V, J and clone size are taken as reported in that table, and D and trimming were inferred from the DNA itself. The sample includes some 320,000 clones, with about nine tenths observed a single time. Of the sample, over 1% falls within the top ten clones. For this clone: Which antigen it targets is not known. One base away there is no much larger clone; base qualities are not given.

What the work shows at the level of the full study, not this receptor alone: Three of the identified cytomegalovirus-associated TCR beta chains were confirmed in vitro to be specific for cytomegalovirus antigens. A later analysis had no HLA typing for the validation cohort, so co-occurrence there was scored across all 120 or so repertoires. It was suggested by the authors that the approach could potentially be generalized to other disease states and immunological phenotypes. In the study, some 160 TCR beta chains were listed as associated with cytomegalovirus. Subsequent analysis determined that TCRs grouped into clusters in the first cohort also showed a tendency toward co-occurrence across the 90 to 150 validation repertoires, and about 94% of cluster scores exceeded 0. The classifier was reported to diagnose cytomegalovirus status with high specificity and sensitivity in both the original and validation cohorts. Across donors, most TCR sequences were observed very rarely, whereas some public TCRs were present in many individuals.

Separate from the approximately 670-subject first cohort, the validation cohort of over 90 subjects was the group to which the donors belonged. Sequencing input: PBMCs. The clonotype was recovered from a woman in her thirties in good health and CMV-seropositive.

For the CDR3, the sequence is CASSQGHQETQYF. The DNA reads as follows: TGTGCCAGCAGCCAGGGACACCAAGAGACCCAGTACTTC. The rearranged chain carries TRBV28 and TRBJ2-5, with the D call perhaps TRBD1 or TRBD2, each one matching 5 bases. The CDR3 runs 13 residues from the cysteine to the phenylalanine. Solely the CDR3 DNA is kept, with 39 bases framed from the first base. The junction carries 8 bases between V and J, which are trimmed by 6 bases and 0 bases respectively. CDR1 MDHEN and CDR2 SYDVKM were looked up in the germline V gene.